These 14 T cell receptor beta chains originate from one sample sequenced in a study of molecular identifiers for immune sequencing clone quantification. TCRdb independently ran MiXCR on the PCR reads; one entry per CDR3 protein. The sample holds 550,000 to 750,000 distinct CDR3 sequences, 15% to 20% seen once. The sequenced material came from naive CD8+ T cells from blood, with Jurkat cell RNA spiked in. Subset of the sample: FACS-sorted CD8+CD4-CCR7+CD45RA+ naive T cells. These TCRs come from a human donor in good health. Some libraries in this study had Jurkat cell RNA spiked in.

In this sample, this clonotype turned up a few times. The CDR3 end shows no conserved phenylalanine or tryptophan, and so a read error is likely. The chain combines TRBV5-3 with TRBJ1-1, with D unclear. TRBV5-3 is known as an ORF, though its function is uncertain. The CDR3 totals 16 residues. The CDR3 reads CTSSPTMGLGRTEAFL. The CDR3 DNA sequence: TGTACCAGCAGCCCCACGATGGGCCTGGGGAGAACTGAAGCTTTCCTT.

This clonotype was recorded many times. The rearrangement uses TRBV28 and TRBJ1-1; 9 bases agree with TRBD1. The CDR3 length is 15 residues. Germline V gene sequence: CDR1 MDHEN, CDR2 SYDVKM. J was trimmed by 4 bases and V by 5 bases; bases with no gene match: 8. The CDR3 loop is CASSHLQGASTEAFF. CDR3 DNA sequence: TGTGCCAGCAGTCACTTACAGGGGGCCTCCACTGAAGCTTTCTTT.

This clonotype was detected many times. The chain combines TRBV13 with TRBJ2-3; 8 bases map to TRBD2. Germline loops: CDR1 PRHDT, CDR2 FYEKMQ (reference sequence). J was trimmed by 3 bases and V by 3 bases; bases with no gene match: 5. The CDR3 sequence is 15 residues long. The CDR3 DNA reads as TGTGCCAGCAGCTTTATGCGGGGGGCGACAGATACGCAGTATTTT. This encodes CASSFMRGATDTQYF.

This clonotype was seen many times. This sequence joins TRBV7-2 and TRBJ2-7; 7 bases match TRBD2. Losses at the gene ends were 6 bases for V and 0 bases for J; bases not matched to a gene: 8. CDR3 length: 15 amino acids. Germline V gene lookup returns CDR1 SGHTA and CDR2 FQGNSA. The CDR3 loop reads CASRTTSFSSYEQYF. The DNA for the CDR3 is TGTGCCAGCAGGACGACTAGCTTTAGCTCCTACGAGCAGTACTTC. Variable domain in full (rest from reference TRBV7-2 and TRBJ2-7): GAGVSQSPSNKVTEKGKDVELRCDPISGHTALYWYRQSLGQGLEFLIYFQGNSAPDKSGLPSDRFSAERTGGSVSTLTIQRTQQEDSAVYLCASRTTSFSSYEQYFGPGTRLTVT.

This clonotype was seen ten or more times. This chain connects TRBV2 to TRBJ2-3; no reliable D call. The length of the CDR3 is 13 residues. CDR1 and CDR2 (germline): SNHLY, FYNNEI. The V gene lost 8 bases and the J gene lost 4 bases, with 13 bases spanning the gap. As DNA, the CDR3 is TGTGCCAGCGCGACGTCGGTAGCAGATACGCAGTATTTT. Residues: CASATSVADTQYF.

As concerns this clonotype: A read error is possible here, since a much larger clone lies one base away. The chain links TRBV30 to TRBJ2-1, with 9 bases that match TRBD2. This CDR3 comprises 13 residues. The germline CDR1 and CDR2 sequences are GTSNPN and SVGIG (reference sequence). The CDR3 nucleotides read TGTGCCTGGGGTGTAGTTAGCGGGGGTGAGCAGTTCTTC. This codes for CAWGVVSGGEQFF.

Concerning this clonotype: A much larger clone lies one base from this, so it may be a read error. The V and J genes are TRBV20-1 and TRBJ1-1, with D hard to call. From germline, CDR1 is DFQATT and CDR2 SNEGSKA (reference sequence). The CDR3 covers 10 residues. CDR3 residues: CSAEASEVFF. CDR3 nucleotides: TGCAGTGCTGAGGCCTCTGAAGTTTTCTTT.

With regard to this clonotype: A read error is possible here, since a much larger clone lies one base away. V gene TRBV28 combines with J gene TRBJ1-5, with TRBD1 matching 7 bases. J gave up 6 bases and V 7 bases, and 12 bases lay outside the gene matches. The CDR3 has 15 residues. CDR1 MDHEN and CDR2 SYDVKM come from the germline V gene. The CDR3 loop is CASTASQGVVQPQHF. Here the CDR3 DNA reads TGTGCCAGCACTGCCAGCCAGGGGGTGGTTCAGCCCCAGCATTTT. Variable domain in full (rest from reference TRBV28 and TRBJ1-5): DVKVTQSSRYLVKRTGEKVFLECVQDMDHENMFWYRQDPGLGLRLIYFSYDVKMKEKGDIPEGYSVSREKKERFSLILESASTNQTSMYLCASTASQGVVQPQHFGDGTRLSIL.

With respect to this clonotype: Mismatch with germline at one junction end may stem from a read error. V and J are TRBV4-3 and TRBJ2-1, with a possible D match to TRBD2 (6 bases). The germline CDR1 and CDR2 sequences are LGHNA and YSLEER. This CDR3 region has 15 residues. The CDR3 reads CASSQERDEFIEQSF. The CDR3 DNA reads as TGCGCCAGCAGCCAAGAGCGGGACGAATTTATTGAGCAGTCCTTC.

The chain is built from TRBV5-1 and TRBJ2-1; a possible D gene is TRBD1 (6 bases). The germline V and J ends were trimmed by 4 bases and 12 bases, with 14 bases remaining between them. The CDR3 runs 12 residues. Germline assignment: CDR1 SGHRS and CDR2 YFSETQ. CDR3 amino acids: CASSGRTAWQFF. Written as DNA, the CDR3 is TGCGCCAGCAGCGGGCGGACAGCGTGGCAGTTCTTC.

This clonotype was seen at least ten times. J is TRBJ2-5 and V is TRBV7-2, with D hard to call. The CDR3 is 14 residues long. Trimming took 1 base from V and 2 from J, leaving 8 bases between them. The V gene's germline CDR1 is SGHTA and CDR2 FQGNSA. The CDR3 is CASSLVGGQETQYF. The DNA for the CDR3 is TGTGCCAGCAGCTTAGTGGGCGGACAAGAGACCCAGTACTTC. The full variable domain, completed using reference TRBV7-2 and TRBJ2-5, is GAGVSQSPSNKVTEKGKDVELRCDPISGHTALYWYRQSLGQGLEFLIYFQGNSAPDKSGLPSDRFSAERTGGSVSTLTIQRTQQEDSAVYLCASSLVGGQETQYFGPGTRLLVL.

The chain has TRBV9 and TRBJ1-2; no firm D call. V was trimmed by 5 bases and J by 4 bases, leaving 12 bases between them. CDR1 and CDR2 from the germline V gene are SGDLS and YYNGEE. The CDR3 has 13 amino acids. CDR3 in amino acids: CASSTGNPYGYTF. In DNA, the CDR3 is TGTGCCAGCAGTACCGGAAACCCCTATGGCTACACCTTC.

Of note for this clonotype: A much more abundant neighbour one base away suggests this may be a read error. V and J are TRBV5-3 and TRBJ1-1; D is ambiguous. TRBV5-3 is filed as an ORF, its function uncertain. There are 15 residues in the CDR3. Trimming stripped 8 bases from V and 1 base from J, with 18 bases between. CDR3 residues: CASGLGSQKNTEAFF. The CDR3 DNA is TGTGCCAGCGGCTTGGGTTCGCAGAAGAACACTGAAGCTTTCTTT.

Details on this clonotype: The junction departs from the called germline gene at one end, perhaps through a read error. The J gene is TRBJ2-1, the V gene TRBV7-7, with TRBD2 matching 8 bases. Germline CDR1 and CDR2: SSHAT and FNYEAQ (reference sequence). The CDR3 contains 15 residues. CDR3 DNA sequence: TGTGCTAGCAGCCGCAGCGGGGGTGGGTACAATGAGCAGTTCTTC. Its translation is CASSRSGGGYNEQFF.